This T cell receptor beta chain was sequenced during a study of regulatory T cells in long-lasting Graves disease. Study-level background: The criterion for persistent Graves' disease was over 5 years of antithyroid drugs with positive TSH receptor antibodies.

This clonotype was seen only a few times. Its cognate antigen is unknown. HTBI primers from iRepertoire and Arm-PCR of CDR3 regions yielded the TCR beta libraries. One entry per CDR3 protein, called by TCRdb with MiXCR from the multiplex PCR reads. This sample has roughly 500,000 distinct CDR3 sequences; around a fifth occur once, and the top ten carry under 15%. Time point indicated: persistent/refractory GD, antithyroid drugs over 5 years with positive TRAb. PBMC RNA served as the TCR library source. V lost 3 bases to trimming and J lost 3 bases, with 11 bases between them. Per germline, CDR1 LNHDA and CDR2 SQIVND (reference sequence). The CDR3 extends over 15 amino acids. Broader study findings: When disease was persistent, TRBV28, TRBJ1-2 and TRBJ2-5 were the favored segments.

This TCR derives from a female donor with Graves disease. The starting material was peripheral blood mononuclear cells (PBMCs), obtained when the disease was refractory, from a patient treated with antithyroid drugs. V is TRBV19 and J is TRBJ1-4, with D perhaps matching TRBD1 (6 bases). CDR3 sequence reads: CASSMQGRANEKLFF. CDR3 coding DNA: TGTGCCAGTAGTATGCAGGGGAGGGCTAATGAAAAACTGTTTTTT.